A single sample is the source of the 20 T cell receptor beta chains below, sequenced in a study of T cells in tuberculosis. Profiled with immunoSEQ multiplex PCR; TCRdb holds only in-frame clones, not every one. Seen here are about 25,000 clones, about 95% observed once, and the top ten hold 9% to 9.5%. Sequenced input: PBMCs. These receptors were collected from a donor aged 10-29 years with latent tuberculosis or without tuberculosis infection.

The chain links TRBV7-8 to TRBJ1-1; D is ambiguous. V lost 7 bases and J lost 5, with 14 bases in between. The CDR3 has 13 amino acids. Germline CDR1 SGHVS, CDR2 FQNEAQ. The CDR3 here is CASTTSPGTEAFF. The CDR3 nucleotides read TGTGCCAGCACCACTAGCCCGGGGACTGAAGCTTTCTTT. Drawing the rest from reference TRBV7-8 and TRBJ1-1, the complete variable domain is GAGVSQSPRYKVAKRGQDVALRCDPISGHVSLFWYQQALGQGPEFLTYFQNEAQLDKSGLPSDRFFAERPEGSVSTLKIQRTQQEDSAVYLCASTTSPGTEAFFGQGTRLTVV.

The V gene is TRBV5-1, the J gene TRBJ2-5; weak D call: TRBD1 (6 bases). This CDR3 is 14 amino acids long. The V end was cut by 4 bases, the J end by 7 bases, with 17 bases between. CDR1 is SGHRS and CDR2 is YFSETQ in the germline V gene. The CDR3 sequence is CASSMTQGLRTQYF. The CDR3, as DNA: TGCGCCAGCAGCATGACGCAGGGGTTGAGGACCCAGTACTTC.

This chain uses TRBV9 with TRBJ2-7; 12 nucleotides match TRBD1. Germline V gives CDR1 SGDLS, CDR2 YYNGEE. V shed 0 bases, J shed 7 bases, and the junction held 5 bases outside the gene matches. This CDR3 is 15 amino acids long. Here the CDR3 reads CASSVVGDRGQEQYF. CDR3 bases: TGTGCCAGCAGCGTAGTGGGGGACAGGGGGCAAGAGCAGTACTTC.

The J gene is TRBJ2-7, the V gene TRBV14; 10 bases match TRBD2. J lost 6 bases, V lost 4 bases, and 9 bases had no gene match. Germline V lookup: CDR1 SGHDN, CDR2 FVKESK. The CDR3 is 15 residues long. CDR3 nucleotides: TGTGCCAGCAGCCGGACGAGCGGGGGGGCCCCCGAGCAGTACTTC. This translates into CASSRTSGGAPEQYF. The whole variable domain, filled in from reference TRBV14 and TRBJ2-7, reads EAGVTQFPSHSVIEKGQTVTLRCDPISGHDNLYWYRRVMGKEIKFLLHFVKESKQDESGMPNNRFLAERTGGTYSTLKVQPAELEDSGVYFCASSRTSGGAPEQYFGPGTRLTVT.

This clone has only one observation. The genes are TRBV19 and TRBJ1-3, with D hard to call. This CDR3 has 17 amino acids. With 2 bases removed from V and 0 bases from J, the gap between germline ends came to 14 bases. The germline V gene has CDR1 LNHDA and CDR2 SQIVND (reference sequence). CDR3 region: CASSIMRHLNSGNTIYF. The DNA of the CDR3 is TGTGCCAGTAGTATAATGAGACACCTGAACTCTGGAAACACCATATATTTT.

The CDR3 loop is CASSSRDTLYGYTF. CDR3 DNA: TGCGCCAGCAGCTCGCGGGATACCCTCTATGGCTACACCTTC. This sequence joins TRBV5-1 and TRBJ1-2; D unresolved. The CDR3 sequence is 14 residues long. The germline gives CDR1 SGHRS, CDR2 YFSETQ. Between the trimmed V and J ends, which lost 3 bases and 4 bases, there was a span of 13 bases.

The V call is TRBV12-1, the J call TRBJ1-5; TRBD1 was called by the table and not checked on the DNA. TRBV12-1 is labeled a pseudogene. This CDR3 is 15 amino acids long. CDR3 nucleotides: TGTGCCAGCAGCTTTTCGACAGGGGGAAGACAGCCCCAGCATTTT. Translated: CASSFSTGGRQPQHF.

The V call is TRBV4-1, the J call TRBJ2-7, with 8 bases lining up with TRBD1. With 1 base clipped from V and 3 bases from J, the junction kept 5 bases outside the gene matches. CDR1 is MGHRA, CDR2 YSYEKL, per germline. The CDR3 covers 15 residues. As DNA, the CDR3 is TGCGCCAGCAGCCAAGGAGGACAGGGTGGCTACGAGCAGTACGTC. Protein sequence: CASSQGGQGGYEQYV.

The V gene is TRBV19, the J gene TRBJ2-1; tentatively, D is TRBD1 (6 bases). This CDR3 has 14 residues. Trimming stripped 5 bases from V and 6 bases from J, with 14 bases between. Germline V gene sequence: CDR1 LNHDA, CDR2 SQIVND (reference sequence). CDR3 bases: TGTGCCAGTAGTGTTAACAGGGAAGTCAATGAGCAGTTCTTC. This sequence encodes CASSVNREVNEQFF.

There are a few counts of this clone. The J gene is TRBJ2-7, the V gene TRBV30; 8 nucleotides agree with TRBD1. Per germline, CDR1 GTSNPN and CDR2 SVGIG (reference sequence). CDR3 length equals 12 residues. The junction had 1 base not matched to a gene; V was cut back by 4 bases and J by 2 bases. The CDR3 sequence is CAWNRGAYEQYF. In DNA, the CDR3 is TGTGCCTGGAACAGGGGGGCCTACGAGCAGTACTTC.

Only one count was recorded for this clone. V and J are TRBV5-4 and TRBJ2-1; D gene ambiguous. The CDR3 spans 12 residues. V was shortened by 4 bases and J by 7 bases, with 9 bases between the two germline ends. Germline assignment: CDR1 SGHNT and CDR2 YYREEE (reference sequence). The CDR3 DNA reads TGTGCCAGCAGCCTGAATACTAATGAGCAGTTCTTC. This gives the protein CASSLNTNEQFF. The full variable domain, rest sourced from reference TRBV5-4 and TRBJ2-1, is ETGVTQSPTHLIKTRGQQVTLRCSSQSGHNTVSWYQQALGQGPQFIFQYYREEENGRGNFPPRFSGLQFPNYSSELNVNALELDDSALYLCASSLNTNEQFFGPGTRLTVL.

The chain employs TRBV29-1 and TRBJ2-7, with TRBD1 identical over 7 bases. Germline V gene sequence: CDR1 SQVTM, CDR2 ANQGSEA. The V and J ends lost 6 bases and 9 bases, in that order; junction bases with no gene match: 8. This CDR3 contains 11 residues. The CDR3 coding sequence is TGCAGCGTCGTGACAGGGTCGGGGCAGTACTTC. Translation gives CSVVTGSGQYF.

This clone appeared once. V gene TRBV14 combines with J gene TRBJ1-1, with a possible D match to TRBD1 (6 bases). The CDR3 runs 15 residues. Germline values: CDR1 SGHDN, CDR2 FVKESK. Trimming left V 0 bases short and J 4 bases short, with 12 bases between. The CDR3 loop is CASSQDNLGATEAFF. In DNA, the CDR3 is TGTGCCAGCAGCCAAGATAACCTGGGGGCCACTGAAGCTTTCTTT.

The chain uses TRBV10-3 and TRBJ1-2; D possibly corresponds to TRBD1 (6 bases). Germline CDR1 and CDR2: ENHRY and SYGVKD. The CDR3 sequence is 11 residues long. V was shortened by 6 bases and J by 4 bases, with 6 bases between the two germline ends. CDR3 DNA: TGTGCCATCAGGGGGGCCTATGGCTACACCTTC. This gives the protein CAIRGAYGYTF.

V usage is TRBV7-3 and J usage is TRBJ2-5, with D perhaps matching TRBD1 (6 bases). V was cut by 3 bases and J by 5 bases, with 10 bases left in between. The CDR3 contains 13 residues. In germline, CDR1 is SGHTA, CDR2 FQGTGA. CDR3 DNA sequence: TGTGCCAGCAGCTTGGGGCAGGGGGAGACCCAGTACTTC. It specifies CASSLGQGETQYF.

The CDR3 sequence: CASSQDEAGVPKDTQYF. The CDR3 DNA is TGCGCCAGCAGCCAAGATGAAGCGGGGGTACCGAAGGATACGCAGTATTTT. This chain connects TRBV4-1 to TRBJ2-3; 8 bases align to TRBD2. The CDR3 loop spans 17 amino acids. V was clipped by 0 bases and J by 6 bases; unmatched bases: 11. The germline V gene has CDR1 MGHRA and CDR2 YSYEKL.

This chain links TRBV5-6 with TRBJ1-1; a weak D match, TRBD1 (5 bases). Germline V CDR1 and CDR2: SGHDT, YYEEEE. The length of the CDR3 is 11 residues. V gave up 3 bases and J gave up 8 bases, with 8 bases separating them. In DNA form, the CDR3 reads TGTGCCAGCAGCTCCCGGGGGGAAGCTTTCTTT. This sequence encodes CASSSRGEAFF.

This clone was seen a single time. The chain carries TRBV6-4 and TRBJ2-6; D is undetermined. V was cut by 2 bases and J by 0 bases, with 8 bases left in between. Germline V gene sequence: CDR1 MRHNA, CDR2 SNTAGT. This CDR3 region has 16 residues. CDR3 loop: CASSDGGTSGANVLTF. The CDR3 region has the DNA TGTGCCAGCAGTGACGGCGGCACCTCTGGGGCCAACGTCCTGACTTTC.

In regard to this clone: Compared with germline, one end of the junction differs, possibly owing to a read error. This chain joins TRBV5-1 and TRBJ1-3; D possibly corresponds to TRBD1 (5 bases). The CDR3 is made up of 16 amino acids. Germline CDR1 is SGHRS and CDR2 is YFSETQ. CDR3 DNA sequence: TGCGCTAGCAGCTTGGTTCCGCGACAGATCGGAAACACCATATATTTT. Amino acid sequence: CASSLVPRQIGNTIYF.

This chain links TRBV5-1 with TRBJ1-2; no reliable D call. V lost 0 bases to trimming and J lost 3 bases, with 6 bases between them. The CDR3 contains 13 residues. Germline V gives CDR1 SGHRS, CDR2 YFSETQ. The CDR3 region is CASSLDFDYGYTF. In DNA, the CDR3 is TGCGCCAGCAGCTTGGATTTCGACTATGGCTACACCTTC.